The 8 T cell receptor beta chains below were found in one sample sequenced in a study of blood T cell repertoires in COVID-19. Profiling relied on immunoSEQ multiplex PCR, and the TCRdb table lists in-frame clones only, not all of them. The data contain approximately 440,000 clones, 87% of them singletons. Material: PBMCs or T cells enriched from blood (not recorded which). The receptors shown here come from a woman in her late teens or twenties who had recovered from COVID-19.

This chain joins TRBV6-5 and TRBJ2-4; TRBD2 matches at 8 bases. The CDR3 has 14 residues. Germline V gene data show CDR1 as MNHEY and CDR2 as SVGAGI. Germline trimming cut 7 bases from V and 5 bases from J; bases unmatched to any gene: 7. The CDR3 is CASKIAGLENIQYF. The CDR3 nucleotides are TGTGCCAGCAAAATAGCGGGGCTGGAAAACATTCAGTACTTC.

The chain combines TRBV9 with TRBJ2-7; D uncertain. V was trimmed by 0 bases and J by 3 bases, leaving 13 bases between them. Germline V gives CDR1 SGDLS, CDR2 YYNGEE. This CDR3 has 15 residues. The CDR3 loop is CASSVGDGFLYEQYF. CDR3 nucleotide sequence: TGTGCCAGCAGCGTAGGTGACGGGTTTCTCTACGAGCAGTACTTC.

This clone appeared once. J is TRBJ1-4 and V is TRBV28; 8 bases match TRBD1. The germline V gene encodes CDR1 MDHEN and CDR2 SYDVKM. The CDR3 loop spans 14 amino acids. The ends lost 2 bases at V and 8 bases at J; junction bases unmatched: 4. The CDR3 DNA reads as TGTGCCAGCAGTTTAAACAGGGGGGAGGAAAAACTGTTTTTT. Encoded protein: CASSLNRGEEKLFF.

The gene calls are TRBV28 and TRBJ1-6; no definite D call. This CDR3 spans 17 amino acids. Germline lookup yields CDR1 MDHEN and CDR2 SYDVKM. Trimming left V 1 base short and J 7 bases short, with 17 bases between. The CDR3 sequence is CASSLYSGRMNNSPLHF. CDR3 coding DNA: TGTGCCAGCAGTTTATATAGCGGGCGGATGAACAATTCACCCCTCCACTTT.

The chain couples TRBV2 to TRBJ2-7; 9 bases align to TRBD1. CDR1 is SNHLY, CDR2 FYNNEI, per germline. V lost 6 bases and J lost 1; bases outside the gene matches: 7. This CDR3 is built from 15 residues. The CDR3 region has the DNA TGTGCCAGCAGCGAGGGGACAGGGAGGTCCTACGAGCAGTACTTC. The encoded protein is CASSEGTGRSYEQYF.

The genes are TRBV4-1 and TRBJ1-3; D unclear. V was pared by 1 base and J by 4 bases, with 17 bases between. Germline CDR1 and CDR2: MGHRA and YSYEKL. This CDR3 comprises 17 residues. The CDR3 loop reads CASSQAGIRAEGNTIYF. The DNA for the CDR3 is TGCGCCAGCAGCCAAGCCGGGATCCGGGCGGAGGGAAACACCATATATTTT.

This chain connects TRBV29-1 to TRBJ2-3, with TRBD1 matching over 7 bases. This CDR3 has 14 amino acids. From germline, CDR1 is SQVTM and CDR2 ANQGSEA. V lost 7 bases to trimming and J lost 4 bases; unmatched junction nucleotides: 11. CDR3 sequence (DNA): TGCAGCGCGCTAACAGGGGACGGGGCAGATACGCAGTATTTT. It codes for CSALTGDGADTQYF.

This clone was seen a single time. The chain combines TRBV19 with TRBJ1-5; TRBD1 might be the D (5 bases). Per the germline V gene, CDR1 is LNHDA and CDR2 is SQIVND (reference sequence). V gave up 5 bases and J gave up 2 bases, with 10 bases separating them. CDR3 length: 14 residues. The CDR3 spells CASSPQGGNQPQHF. The DNA of the CDR3 is TGTGCCAGTAGTCCTCAGGGTGGCAATCAGCCCCAGCATTTT.